This T cell receptor (beta chain) was found in a study of blood T cell repertoires in COVID-19. Study as a whole: The cDNA or gDNA used as material had been derived from T cells, B-cell-depleted T cells, or PBMCs.

The CDR3 sequence is 12 residues long. CDR1 LNHDA and CDR2 SQIVND come from the germline V gene (reference sequence). Trimming left V 4 bases short and J 3 bases short, with 6 bases between. In its sample, this clone was seen once. Authors' data handling: Researchers report that nucleated cell counts were estimated from reference gene primer amplification. The protocol was immunoSEQ multiplex PCR, while the TCRdb copy is restricted to in-frame clones and leaves out a portion. V and J calls and clone size are as listed in that table; D and trimming were resolved from the DNA. Here the sample spans about 160,000 clones, around 80% being singletons.

The chain carries TRBV19 and TRBJ2-5; possibly TRBD2 for D (5 bases). Sequences were obtained from peripheral blood. This clonotype was sampled from a man aged 55-75 years with acute or convalescent COVID-19. The DNA of the CDR3 is TGTGCCAGTAGTACCGGGGAAGAGACCCAGTACTTC. Its protein is CASSTGEETQYF.